The 13 T cell receptor beta chains listed next were all sequenced from one sample in a study of Graves' ophthalmopathy and Graves' hyperthyroidism. For repertoire sequencing, the TCR beta CDR3 regions were amplified from RNA transcripts. Following a first-round RT-PCR that used HTBI primers, a second-round multiplex PCR was carried out. TCRdb fed the multiplex PCR reads into MiXCR, producing one record per CDR3 protein. The sample has approximately 37,000 distinct CDR3 sequences; about 51% are singletons. Sample: peripheral blood. Receptor source: an adult man with Graves' ophthalmopathy.

By share, this clonotype ranks as medium-sized (0.01 to 0.1%). Sequence at one end of the junction differs from germline and may be a read error. The chain links TRBV24-1 to TRBJ1-5; D is undetermined. The germline V gene encodes CDR1 KGHDR and CDR2 SFDVKD. The CDR3 extends over 10 amino acids. In nucleotides, the CDR3 is TGTGTCACCAGTGATCAGCCCCAGCATTTT. Its protein is CVTSDQPQHF.

This clonotype was counted at least ten times. The chain joins TRBV6-1 to TRBJ1-4, with TRBD1 matching 11 bases. The CDR3 has 17 amino acids. Trimming removed 7 bases from V and 6 bases from J; junction bases left unmatched: 13. Germline values: CDR1 MNHNS, CDR2 SASEGT. The CDR3 region is CASTEGDRGDSHEKLFF. Written as DNA, the CDR3 is TGTGCCAGCACCGAAGGGGACAGGGGGGATTCACATGAAAAACTGTTTTTT.

This clonotype was recorded a few times. This chain uses TRBV10-1 with TRBJ2-1; D gene unclear. Germline values: CDR1 WNHNN, CDR2 SYGVQD (reference sequence). The V end lost 3 bases, the J end lost 3 bases, and 0 bases lay between the germline ends. The CDR3 sequence is 11 residues long. The CDR3 here is CASSDYNEQFF. In nucleotides, the CDR3 is TGCGCCAGCAGTGACTACAATGAGCAGTTCTTC.

On this clonotype itself: Because the CDR3's place on the DNA is in doubt, the DNA is left out and the CDR3 is given as listed by TCRdb. This chain uses TRBV7-9 with TRBJ2-7; TRBD1 was called by the table and not checked on the DNA. The CDR3 extends over 20 residues, inclusive of both ends. The germline V gene encodes CDR1 SEHNR and CDR2 FQNEAQ (reference sequence). The CDR3 region is CASVTGNGDSPLHFGREQYF.

J is TRBJ1-5 and V is TRBV2, with TRBD1 identical over 8 bases. V lost 5 bases to trimming and J lost 0 bases; unmatched junction nucleotides: 9. From germline, CDR1 is SNHLY and CDR2 FYNNEI. The CDR3 spans 17 residues. CDR3 in DNA: TGTGCCAGCAGTTCGGGGACAGGTACTTCTAGCAATCAGCCCCAGCATTTT. Translated: CASSSGTGTSSNQPQHF.

This clonotype was seen ten or more times. The rearrangement joins TRBV20-1 to TRBJ2-4, with 10 bases matching TRBD2. V was clipped by 0 bases and J by 3 bases; unmatched bases: 8. Germline V gene lookup returns CDR1 DFQATT and CDR2 SNEGSKA (reference sequence). The CDR3 spans 17 residues. CDR3 in DNA: TGCAGTGCTAGAGATTTGAGCGGGGGGGACGGCAAAAACATTCAGTACTTC. This gives the protein CSARDLSGGDGKNIQYF.

The chain links TRBV7-2 to TRBJ2-2, with 8 bases fitting TRBD2. From germline, CDR1 is SGHTA and CDR2 FQGNSA. V lost 4 bases, J lost 5 bases, and 21 bases stayed unmatched. This CDR3 region has 20 residues. The DNA of the CDR3 is TGTGCCAGCAGCTCTATCGCATCGGGACTAGAGGGACGCGGGACCGGGGAGCTGTTTTTT. This codes for CASSSIASGLEGRGTGELFF. The whole variable domain, remainder taken from reference TRBV7-2 and TRBJ2-2, is GAGVSQSPSNKVTEKGKDVELRCDPISGHTALYWYRQSLGQGLEFLIYFQGNSAPDKSGLPSDRFSAERTGGSVSTLTIQRTQQEDSAVYLCASSSIASGLEGRGTGELFFGEGSRLTVL.

In this sample, this clonotype turned up many times. V and J are TRBV7-8 and TRBJ2-5, with 11 bases fitting TRBD2. Trimming cost V 3 bases and J 5 bases; bases outside gene matches: 14. The CDR3 runs 18 residues. CDR1 and CDR2 (germline): SGHVS, FQNEAQ. This CDR3 reads CASSLPSGGRGVGETQYF. CDR3 in DNA: TGTGCCAGCAGCTTGCCTAGCGGGGGGAGAGGGGTCGGGGAGACCCAGTACTTC.

This clonotype was seen repeatedly, ten times or more. The rearrangement joins TRBV4-2 to TRBJ1-5; D possibly corresponds to TRBD1 (6 bases). The germline V gene has CDR1 LGHNA and CDR2 YNFKEQ. The CDR3 is 14 amino acids. Trimming left V 2 bases short and J 5 bases short, with 10 bases between. The CDR3 sequence is CASSQPGGYQPQHF. As DNA, the CDR3 is TGTGCCAGCAGCCAACCCGGGGGCTATCAGCCCCAGCATTTT.

The chain links TRBV7-6 to TRBJ2-3; D remains unclear. The V and J ends lost 2 bases and 5 bases respectively, with 11 bases between them. Germline values: CDR1 SGHVS, CDR2 FNYEAQ. This CDR3 region has 14 residues. This chain's CDR3 is CASSLYAGQDTQYF. In nucleotides, the CDR3 is TGTGCCAGCAGCTTATACGCTGGGCAAGATACGCAGTATTTT.

At least ten counts were recorded for this clonotype. The V call is TRBV5-1, the J call TRBJ2-2, with D maybe TRBD2 (6 bases). The germline gives CDR1 SGHRS, CDR2 YFSETQ. The CDR3 length is 15 residues. V lost 0 bases to trimming and J lost 1 base, with 7 bases between them. The CDR3 region is CASSLVSGNTGELFF. The CDR3 coding sequence is TGCGCCAGCAGCTTGGTTAGCGGGAACACCGGGGAGCTGTTTTTT. The complete variable domain, with remaining parts taken from reference TRBV5-1 and TRBJ2-2, reads KAGVTQTPRYLIKTRGQQVTLSCSPISGHRSVSWYQQTPGQGLQFLFEYFSETQRNKGNFPGRFSGRQFSNSRSEMNVSTLELGDSALYLCASSLVSGNTGELFFGEGSRLTVL.

In regard to this clonotype: The conserved final phenylalanine or tryptophan is absent from the CDR3, which likely points to a read error. The genes are TRBV2 and TRBJ2-3, with 7 bases fitting TRBD1. This CDR3 is built from 15 residues. V gave up 8 bases and J gave up 0 bases; unmatched junction bases: 8. CDR1 is SNHLY and CDR2 is FYNNEI in the germline V gene. This chain's CDR3 is CASQPEGASTDTQYL. CDR3 DNA: TGTGCCAGCCAACCCGAGGGGGCCAGCACAGATACGCAGTATCTT.

Only a few counts were recorded for this clonotype. V is TRBV3-1 and J is TRBJ2-5; 10 bases agree with TRBD2. This CDR3 comprises 17 residues. With 2 bases clipped from V and 3 bases from J, the junction kept 9 bases outside the gene matches. Germline V gene lookup returns CDR1 LGHDT and CDR2 YNNKEL (reference sequence). The CDR3 DNA follows: TGTGCCAGCAGCCAATATCTAGCGGGAGAGGGGAAAGAGACCCAGTACTTC. It translates to CASSQYLAGEGKETQYF.